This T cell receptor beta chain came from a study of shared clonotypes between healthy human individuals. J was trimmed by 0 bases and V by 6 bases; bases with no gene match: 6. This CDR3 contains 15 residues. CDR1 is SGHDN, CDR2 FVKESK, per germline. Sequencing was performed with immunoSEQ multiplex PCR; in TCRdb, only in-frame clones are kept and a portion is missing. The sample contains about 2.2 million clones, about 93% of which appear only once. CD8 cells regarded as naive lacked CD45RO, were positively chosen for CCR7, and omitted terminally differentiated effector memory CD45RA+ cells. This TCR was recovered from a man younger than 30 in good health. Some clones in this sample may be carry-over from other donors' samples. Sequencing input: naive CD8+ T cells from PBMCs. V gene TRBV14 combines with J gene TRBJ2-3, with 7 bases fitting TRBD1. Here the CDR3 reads CASSSGGSSTDTQYF. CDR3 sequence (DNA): TGTGCCAGCAGTTCAGGGGGTTCCAGCACAGATACGCAGTATTTT.